This paragraph reports one TCR beta chain. This clonotype was detected only a few times. No cognate antigen has been identified for it. No much larger clonotype is one base removed from it; base qualities were not supplied. Set within a cohort of healthcare workers in London, UK, this nested case-control study involved weekly PCR testing of nasopharyngeal swabs along with blood sampling. Healthcare workers were recruited during the week of the UK lockdown, between 23 and 31 March 2020, and followed weekly for up to roughly 15 weeks. The sample belongs to a study of early T cells in non-severe SARS-CoV-2 infection (dated by TCRdb to 2020 to 2023). For the wider study: Because TCR sequencing relied on bulk RNA taken from unsorted whole blood, pairing of alpha and beta chains was not possible. The research as a whole found: Matching against VDJdb was skewed toward anti-spike CD8 responses, likely underestimated virus-specific expansions, and missed private and CD4 specificities.

The CDR3 covers 16 residues, taking in both the cysteine and the phenylalanine. The entry retains the CDR3 DNA only, 48 bases that are in frame from base 1. The germline V gene yields SGHAT for CDR1 and FQNNGV for CDR2. V is cut back by 1 base and J by 2 bases, with 4 bases in the junction unmatched. Library creation used 5' RACE. For sequencing, a NextSeq 500 was employed. Unique molecular identifiers were attached to individual cDNA molecules in the TCR library protocol so that sequencing error and PCR bias could be corrected. Both TCR alpha and beta chains were sequenced, and tight co-correlation was observed between alpha and beta sequence abundances in each sample. The study's processing was this. V gene, J gene and CDR3 annotation of TCR sequences was performed with Decombinator V4. Expanded TCRs were defined as changing significantly between any two time points under a Poisson model with p below 0.0001. Abundances of TCRs were expressed as counts per million after normalisation to the total number of TCRs sequenced in each sample. TRAV1-2 paired with TRAJ12, TRAJ20 or TRAJ33 defined MAIT TCRs, while TRAV10 paired with TRAJ18 defined iNKT TCRs. A search of VDJdb, accessed on 1 November 2021, was run for TCRs annotated to CMV, EBV and SARS-CoV-2, with TCRs annotated for multiple antigens excluded. The public reads were reanalyzed by TCRdb: fastp trimming at Q25, MiXCR alignment, in-frame beta chains only. Entries that share a CDR3 protein sequence are merged under the most common genes and DNA. The V and J calls here are based on TCRdb, not the publication. The sample table contains more than 50,000 distinct CDR3 sequences; only one count was recorded for roughly 12% of them. The ten largest account for over 1.3% of the sample.

This sequence originates from an adult who was a healthcare worker with PCR-confirmed SARS-CoV-2 infection or an uninfected control (not recorded which). The rearranged chain carries TRBV11-2 and TRBJ2-5, with TRBD2 identical over 10 junction bases. The input for sequencing was whole blood, taken at baseline. The sequenced DNA: TGTGCCAGCAGCTTAGTTGCTAGCGGGGGACAAGAGACCCAGTACTTC. This sequence encodes CASSLVASGGQETQYF.